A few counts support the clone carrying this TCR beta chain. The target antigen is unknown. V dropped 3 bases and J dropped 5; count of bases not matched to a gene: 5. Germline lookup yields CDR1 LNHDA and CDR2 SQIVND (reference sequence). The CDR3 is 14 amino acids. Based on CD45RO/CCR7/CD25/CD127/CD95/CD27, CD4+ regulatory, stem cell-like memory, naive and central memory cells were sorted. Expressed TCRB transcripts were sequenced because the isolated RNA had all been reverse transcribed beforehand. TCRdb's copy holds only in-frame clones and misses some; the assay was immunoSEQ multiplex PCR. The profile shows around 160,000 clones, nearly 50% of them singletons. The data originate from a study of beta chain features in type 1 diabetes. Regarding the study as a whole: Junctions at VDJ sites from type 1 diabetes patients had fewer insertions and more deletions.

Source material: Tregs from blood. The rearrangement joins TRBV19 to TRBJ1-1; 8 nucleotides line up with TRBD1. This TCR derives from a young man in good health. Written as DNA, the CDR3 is TGTGCCAGTAGTATTCTGACAGGGGTGACTGAAGCTTTCTTT. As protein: CASSILTGVTEAFF.